This section outlines one T cell receptor (beta chain) sequence together with its context. The data originate from a study of cytomegalovirus exposure and HLA in healthy donors. Vbeta (60) and Jbeta (13) primers were used in the PCR. Repertoires were generated with immunoSEQ multiplex PCR, while TCRdb's copy carries only in-frame clones and drops some. The sample includes 55,000 to 85,000 clones, approximately 78% of them seen just once. Germline-derived CDR1 and CDR2 are MNHNS and SASEGT. The CDR3 contains 12 residues. Trimming pared 8 bases from V and 4 bases from J, leaving 11 bases between. This clonotype originated in a man younger than 30 in good health and CMV-seropositive. This chain connects TRBV6-1 to TRBJ1-1; D possibly corresponds to TRBD1 (6 bases). Sequences were obtained from PBMCs. CDR3 protein: CASEGVSTEAFF. CDR3 in DNA: TGTGCCAGCGAGGGGGTGAGCACTGAAGCTTTCTTT.